This T cell receptor (beta chain) was profiled in a study of blood T cell repertoires in COVID-19 (TCRdb year 2020). About the study as a whole: Samples from collaborators originated in the United States, Italy and Spain and spanned both the acute and convalescent phases of COVID-19. The material from the prospective study consisted of cDNA or gDNA derived from T cells, B-cell-depleted T cells, or PBMCs. The dataset comprised deeply sampled blood TCRbeta repertoires from subjects exposed to, actively infected with, or recovered from COVID-19. The repertoires were released in a freely available public database intended as a resource for research on the immune response to SARS-CoV-2. The samples were drawn from two sources: the first 160 participants of the ongoing ImmuneRACE study, and 1,000 to 1,500 subjects contributed by 6 global collaborators. Sample metadata almost always included a de-identified subject ID, COVID-19 status, age in years and sex. Where available, HLA class I and class II types were taken from metadata supplied by the sample provider and were not determined by assay-based typing.

Whole blood was collected in K2EDTA tubes by collaborating institutions according to the institutions' own protocols. For TCRbeta analysis, collaborator samples were shipped as frozen whole blood, as isolated PBMCs, or as DNA extracted from either sample type. TCRbeta CDR3 regions were amplified from genomic DNA using the immunoSEQ Assay, a bias-controlled multiplex PCR. As for the authors' bioinformatics: Nucleated cell counts per sample were estimated from amplification of reference gene primers within the assay. To quantify the absolute abundance of each unique TCRbeta CDR3 rearrangement, sequence reads were collapsed and filtered. For each sample, productive Simpson clonality was calculated as the square root of Simpson's diversity index across productive rearrangements. Imported from immuneACCESS, the table was reduced by TCRdb to in-frame sequences with V and J called. These copies leave out some clones; in studies compared against another copy, an unresolved V gene accounts for under half, and the cause of the remainder is not known. V, J and clone size are taken as reported in that table, and D and trimming were inferred from the DNA itself. The sample table holds 55,000 to 70,000 clones, of which roughly nine tenths were seen once. The ten largest clones add up to 7% to 10% of the sample.

As for this clone: It lacks a known antigen. The input lacks base qualities; no much larger clone sits a single base away.

Via the germline V gene (reference sequence), CDR1 is GTSNPN and CDR2 SVGIG. The CDR3 goes from the cysteine to the phenylalanine over 13 residues. The retained sequence is limited to the CDR3, 39 bases, with the frame set at the first base. Trimming removed 8 bases from V and 4 bases from J; the gene matches leave 8 bases unexplained. The paper as a whole reports these results and caveats: How much clinical and demographic metadata was included differed by source and by participant, and the metadata was provided uncurated.

Specimen: peripheral blood. The sequence came from a woman aged 70 to 79 with active COVID-19. The chain is made from TRBV30 and TRBJ1-5; 7 bases in between match TRBD1. The DNA sequence is TGTGCCATGAACAGGGGTTGGAATCAGCCCCAGCATTTT. It is translated as CAMNRGWNQPQHF.